This note documents a single T cell receptor (beta chain) sequence. The antigen is unknown. This entry is derived from a study of shared clonotypes between healthy human individuals. Whole-study results and caveats: Clonotypes shared by all four donors outscored non-shared clonotypes in generation probability.

Per the original data handling: ImmunoSEQ gave junction-only sequences without quality scores, so filtering differed. Assay: immunoSEQ multiplex PCR; the TCRdb copy retains only in-frame clones and omits some. V and J calls and clone size are copied from that table; D and trimming were computed from the DNA. The data show some 1,600,000 clones, 95% to 99% seen once. The CDR3 is 13 amino acids. In germline, CDR1 is SNHLY, CDR2 FYNNEI. The germline V and J ends were trimmed by 7 bases and 1 base, with 10 bases remaining between them. The TCR was taken from a young man in good health. Sample: naive CD4+ T cells sorted from blood. The subset is: CD45RA+ positively selected. V usage is TRBV2 and J usage is TRBJ2-5; possibly TRBD1 for D (5 bases). CDR3 loop: CASTGAGQETQYF. For the CDR3, the DNA is TGTGCCAGCACTGGGGCAGGCCAAGAGACCCAGTACTTC.